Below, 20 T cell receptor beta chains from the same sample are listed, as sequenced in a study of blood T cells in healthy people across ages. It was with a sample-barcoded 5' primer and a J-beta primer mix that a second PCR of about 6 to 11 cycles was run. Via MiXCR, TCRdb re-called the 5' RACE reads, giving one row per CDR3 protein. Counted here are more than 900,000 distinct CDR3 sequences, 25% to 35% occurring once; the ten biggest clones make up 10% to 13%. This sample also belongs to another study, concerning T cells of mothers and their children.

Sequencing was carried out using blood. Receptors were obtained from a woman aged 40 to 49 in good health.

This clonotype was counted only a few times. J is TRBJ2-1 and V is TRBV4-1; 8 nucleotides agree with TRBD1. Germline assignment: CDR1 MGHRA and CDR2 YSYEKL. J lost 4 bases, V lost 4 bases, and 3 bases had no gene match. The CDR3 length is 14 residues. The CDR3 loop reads CASSRGTGYNEQFF. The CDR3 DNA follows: TGCGCCAGCAGCCGGGGGACAGGATACAATGAGCAGTTCTTC.

CDR3: CASSPTPGPIGEKLFF. CDR3 DNA: TGTGCCAGCAGTCCCACCCCAGGTCCCATTGGGGAAAAACTGTTTTTT. V is TRBV12-3 or TRBV12-4 and J is TRBJ1-4; D not resolved. The length of the CDR3 is 16 residues. V lost 5 bases to trimming and J lost 8 bases, with 21 bases between them.

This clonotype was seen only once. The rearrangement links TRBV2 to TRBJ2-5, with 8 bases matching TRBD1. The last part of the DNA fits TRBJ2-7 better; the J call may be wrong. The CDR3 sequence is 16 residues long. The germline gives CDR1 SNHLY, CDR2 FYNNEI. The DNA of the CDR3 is TGTGCCAGCAGCCCCCCCAGGACAGGGATGCTGCACGAGCAGTACTTC. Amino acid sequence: CASSPPRTGMLHEQYF.

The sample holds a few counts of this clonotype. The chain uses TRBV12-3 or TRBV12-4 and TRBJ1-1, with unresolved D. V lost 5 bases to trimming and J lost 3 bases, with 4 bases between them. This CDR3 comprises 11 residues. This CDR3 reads CASSIYTEAFF. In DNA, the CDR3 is TGTGCCAGCAGTATCTACACTGAAGCTTTCTTT.

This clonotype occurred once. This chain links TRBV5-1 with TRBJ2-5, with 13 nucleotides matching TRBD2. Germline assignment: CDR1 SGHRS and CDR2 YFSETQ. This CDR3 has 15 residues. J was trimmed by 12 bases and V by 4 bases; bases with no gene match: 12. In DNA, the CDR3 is TGCGCCAGCAGCATGGGACTAGCGGGGAACTACGAGGAGTACTTC. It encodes CASSMGLAGNYEEYF.

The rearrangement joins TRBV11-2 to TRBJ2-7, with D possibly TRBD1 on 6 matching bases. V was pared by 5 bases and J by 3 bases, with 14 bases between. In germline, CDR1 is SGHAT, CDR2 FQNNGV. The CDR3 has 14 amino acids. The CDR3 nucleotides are TGTGCCAGCAGCGACGGACGAGGGGGCTACGAGCAGTACTTC. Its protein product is CASSDGRGGYEQYF.

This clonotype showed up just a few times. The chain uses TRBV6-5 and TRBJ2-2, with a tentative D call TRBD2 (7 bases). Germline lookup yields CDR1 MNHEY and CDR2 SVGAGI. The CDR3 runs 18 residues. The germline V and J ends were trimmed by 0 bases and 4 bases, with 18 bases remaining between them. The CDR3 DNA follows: TGTGCCAGCAGTTACTCGACTGGGGGGGCCTCTGGCACCGGGGAGCTGTTTTTT. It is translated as CASSYSTGGASGTGELFF.

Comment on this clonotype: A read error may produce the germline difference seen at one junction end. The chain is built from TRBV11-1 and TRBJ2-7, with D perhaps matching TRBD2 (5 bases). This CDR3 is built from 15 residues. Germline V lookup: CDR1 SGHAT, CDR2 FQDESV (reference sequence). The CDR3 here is CARSFGASPSYEQYF. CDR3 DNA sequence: TGTGCCCGCAGCTTCGGAGCTAGCCCTTCCTACGAGCAGTACTTC.

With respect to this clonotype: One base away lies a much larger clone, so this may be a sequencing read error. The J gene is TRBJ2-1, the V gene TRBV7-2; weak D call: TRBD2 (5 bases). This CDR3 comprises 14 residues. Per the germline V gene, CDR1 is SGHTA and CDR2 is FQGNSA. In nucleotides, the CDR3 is TGTCCCAGCAGCTTAGGGCCGGGGAACAATGAGCAGTTCTTC. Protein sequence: CPSSLGPGNNEQFF.

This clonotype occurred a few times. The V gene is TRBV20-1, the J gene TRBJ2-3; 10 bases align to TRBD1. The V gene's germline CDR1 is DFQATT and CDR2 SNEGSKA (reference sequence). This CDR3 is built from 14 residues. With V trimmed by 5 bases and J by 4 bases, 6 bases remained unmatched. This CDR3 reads CSAPGQGNSDTQYF. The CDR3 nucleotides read TGCAGTGCTCCGGGACAGGGGAATTCAGATACGCAGTATTTT.

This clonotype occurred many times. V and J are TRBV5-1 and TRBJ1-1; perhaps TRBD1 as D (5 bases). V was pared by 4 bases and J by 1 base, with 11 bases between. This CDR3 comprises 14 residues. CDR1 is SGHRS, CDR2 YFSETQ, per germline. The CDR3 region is CASSIDSQNTEAFF. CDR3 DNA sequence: TGCGCCAGCAGCATTGACAGTCAGAACACTGAAGCTTTCTTT.

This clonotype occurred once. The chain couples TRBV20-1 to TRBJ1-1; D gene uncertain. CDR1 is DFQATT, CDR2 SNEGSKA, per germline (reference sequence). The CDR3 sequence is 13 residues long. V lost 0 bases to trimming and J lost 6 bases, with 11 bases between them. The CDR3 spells CSARDPFGAEAFF. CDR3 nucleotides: TGCAGTGCTAGAGACCCCTTCGGGGCTGAAGCTTTCTTT.

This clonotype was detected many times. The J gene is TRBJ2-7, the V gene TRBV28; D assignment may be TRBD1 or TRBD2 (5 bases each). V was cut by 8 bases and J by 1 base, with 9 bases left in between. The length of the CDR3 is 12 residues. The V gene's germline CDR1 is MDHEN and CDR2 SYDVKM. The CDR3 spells CASGWGSYEQYF. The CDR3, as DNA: TGTGCCAGCGGATGGGGGTCCTACGAGCAGTACTTC.

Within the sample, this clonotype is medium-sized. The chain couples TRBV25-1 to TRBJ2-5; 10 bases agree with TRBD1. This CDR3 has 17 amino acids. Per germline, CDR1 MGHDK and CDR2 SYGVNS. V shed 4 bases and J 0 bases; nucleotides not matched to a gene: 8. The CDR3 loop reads CASSGLGQGRHQETQYF. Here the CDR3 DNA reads TGTGCCAGCAGTGGATTGGGACAGGGGAGACACCAAGAGACCCAGTACTTC.

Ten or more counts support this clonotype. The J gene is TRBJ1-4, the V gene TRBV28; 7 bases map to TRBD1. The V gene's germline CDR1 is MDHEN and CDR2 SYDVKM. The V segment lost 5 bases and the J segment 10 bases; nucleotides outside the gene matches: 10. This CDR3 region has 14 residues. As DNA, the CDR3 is TGTGCCAGCAGTGGGGACAGTGAAGAGGGAAAACTGTTTTTT. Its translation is CASSGDSEEGKLFF.

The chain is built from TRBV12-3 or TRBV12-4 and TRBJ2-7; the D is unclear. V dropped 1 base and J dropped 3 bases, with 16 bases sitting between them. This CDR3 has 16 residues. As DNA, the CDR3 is TGTGCCAGCAGTTTAGGCCCGGCGGCTGGTAGCTACGAGCAGTACTTC. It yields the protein CASSLGPAAGSYEQYF.

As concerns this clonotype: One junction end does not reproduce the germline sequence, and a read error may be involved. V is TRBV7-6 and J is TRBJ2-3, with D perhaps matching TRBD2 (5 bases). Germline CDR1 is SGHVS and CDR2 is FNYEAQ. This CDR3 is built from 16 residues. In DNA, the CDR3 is TGTGCCAGCAGCTTAGGACCTTTGAGGGCCACAGATACACAGTATTTT. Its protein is CASSLGPLRATDTQYF.

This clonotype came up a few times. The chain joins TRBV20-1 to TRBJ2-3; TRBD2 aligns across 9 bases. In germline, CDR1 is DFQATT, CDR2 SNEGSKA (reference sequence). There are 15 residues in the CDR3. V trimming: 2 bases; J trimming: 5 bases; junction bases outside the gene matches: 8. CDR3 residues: CSARRSSGEVDTQYF. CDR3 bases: TGCAGTGCTAGAAGATCTAGCGGGGAAGTAGATACGCAGTATTTT.

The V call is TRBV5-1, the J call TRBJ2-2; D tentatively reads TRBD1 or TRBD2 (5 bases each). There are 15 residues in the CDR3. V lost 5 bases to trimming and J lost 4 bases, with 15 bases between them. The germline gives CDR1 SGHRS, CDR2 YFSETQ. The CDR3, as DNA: TGCGCCAGCAGTTCCGGGACCTGGGGCACCGGGGAGCTGTTTTTT. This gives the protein CASSSGTWGTGELFF.

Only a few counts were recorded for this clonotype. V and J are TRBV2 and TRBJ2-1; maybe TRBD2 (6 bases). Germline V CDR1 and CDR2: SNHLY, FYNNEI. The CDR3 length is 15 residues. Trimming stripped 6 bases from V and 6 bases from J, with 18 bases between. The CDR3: CASRPHTGRPNEQFF. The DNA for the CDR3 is TGTGCCAGCAGGCCCCACACTGGGAGGCCCAATGAGCAGTTCTTC.